Below are 31 T cell receptor beta chains sequenced from a single sample in a study of CD8 T cells in ankylosing spondylitis. Broader study findings: It appeared that ankylosing spondylitis blood was characterized by a TCR beta motif of seven or eight highly homologous variants.

One entry per CDR3 protein results from TCRdb running MiXCR on the 5' RACE reads. The sample has around 490,000 distinct CDR3 sequences, roughly 5% seen once. These receptors lack a known antigen. The sample consisted of blood, either unsorted or a sorted T cell fraction (not recorded which). These receptors were taken from a male donor with ankylosing spondylitis.

This clonotype was seen many times. V usage is TRBV25-1 and J usage is TRBJ2-5, with D possibly TRBD2 on 6 matching bases. The CDR3 is 13 residues long. Germline V gives CDR1 MGHDK, CDR2 SYGVNS. Deletions cut 3 bases from V and 5 bases from J, with 10 bases between. The CDR3 DNA reads as TGTGCCAGCAGTGACGGAGGGCGGGAGACCCAGTACTTC. Its translation is CASSDGGRETQYF.

This clonotype was observed at least ten times. V usage is TRBV5-1 and J usage is TRBJ2-2, with D unresolved. CDR1 and CDR2 from the germline V gene are SGHRS and YFSETQ. The CDR3 spans 13 residues. The V gene lost 0 bases and the J gene lost 4 bases, with 4 bases spanning the gap. This CDR3 reads CASSLDPTGELFF. DNA for the CDR3: TGCGCCAGCAGCTTGGACCCCACCGGGGAGCTGTTTTTT.

This clonotype was detected many times. This chain joins TRBV5-6 and TRBJ1-6; D is uncertain. Germline V gene sequence: CDR1 SGHDT, CDR2 YYEEEE. The CDR3 sequence is 14 residues long. Between the trimmed V and J ends, which lost 2 bases and 5 bases, there was a span of 8 bases. CDR3 loop: CASSFLRNNSPLHF. CDR3 nucleotide sequence: TGTGCCAGCAGCTTCCTACGGAATAATTCACCCCTCCACTTT.

This clonotype was detected ten times or more. The chain links TRBV6-1 to TRBJ1-1; D remains unclear. Germline V gene sequence: CDR1 MNHNS, CDR2 SASEGT. There are 16 residues in the CDR3. The germline V and J ends were trimmed by 2 bases and 1 base, with 14 bases remaining between them. CDR3 nucleotides: TGTGCCAGCAGTGAACCTCAGAGGACTAGGAACACTGAAGCTTTCTTT. Amino acids: CASSEPQRTRNTEAFF.

This clonotype occurred many times. V is TRBV7-2 and J is TRBJ2-5, with 8 bases fitting TRBD1. The V gene's germline CDR1 is SGHTA and CDR2 FQGNSA. The CDR3 totals 15 residues. The junction had 7 bases not matched to a gene; V was cut back by 2 bases and J by 5 bases. This CDR3 is CASSLLGQGMETQYF. Written as DNA, the CDR3 is TGTGCCAGCAGCTTACTTGGACAGGGTATGGAGACCCAGTACTTC.

As regards this clonotype: This clone may be a read error of a much larger clone one base away. The chain couples TRBV7-9 to TRBJ1-1, with 7 bases matching TRBD1. The CDR3 runs to 17 residues. The junction had 15 bases not matched to a gene; V was cut back by 6 bases and J by 2 bases. Germline CDR1 reads SEHNR; CDR2 reads FQNEAQ (reference sequence). The CDR3 reads CASRTKKTRGVNTEAFF. CDR3 nucleotide sequence: TGTGCCAGCAGAACAAAGAAGACCAGGGGGGTTAACACTGAAGCTTTCTTT.

The sample holds many counts of this clonotype. CDR3 DNA sequence: TGCGCCAGCACCCTAACTGGCGGTGGCTCCTACGAGCAGTACTTC. Residues: CASTLTGGGSYEQYF. The J gene is TRBJ2-7, the V gene TRBV5-1, with unresolved D. Germline V gene sequence: CDR1 SGHRS, CDR2 YFSETQ. This CDR3 is built from 15 residues. V was cut by 6 bases and J by 0 bases, with 16 bases left in between. Filled out from reference TRBV5-1 and TRBJ2-7, the complete variable domain reads KAGVTQTPRYLIKTRGQQVTLSCSPISGHRSVSWYQQTPGQGLQFLFEYFSETQRNKGNFPGRFSGRQFSNSRSEMNVSTLELGDSALYLCASTLTGGGSYEQYFGPGTRLTVT.

In this sample, this clonotype turned up many times. The rearrangement links TRBV4-3 to TRBJ2-7, with 7 bases identical to TRBD2. The V gene's germline CDR1 is LGHNA and CDR2 YSLEER. The trim removed 4 bases at V and 1 base at J, leaving 13 bases unmatched. CDR3 length equals 17 residues. The chain's CDR3 is CASSLSAGDFSSYEQYF. The CDR3 coding sequence is TGCGCCAGCAGCCTCTCGGCGGGGGACTTTTCGTCCTACGAGCAGTACTTC.

This clonotype appeared a few times. The V gene is TRBV7-9, the J gene TRBJ1-1; D is uncertain. The CDR3 has 11 residues. V was cut by 1 base and J by 9 bases, with 6 bases left in between. Germline loops: CDR1 SEHNR, CDR2 FQNEAQ (reference sequence). The CDR3 nucleotides are TGTGCCAGCAGCTTAGGACCTAAAGCTTTCTTT. This encodes CASSLGPKAFF.

This clonotype has at least ten counts. The chain couples TRBV12-3 or TRBV12-4 to TRBJ1-1, with a tentative D call TRBD1 (5 bases). The length of the CDR3 is 12 residues. V lost 2 bases and J lost 9, with 10 bases in between. CDR3: CASSLIRGQAFF. The DNA for the CDR3 is TGTGCCAGCAGTTTAATCCGGGGACAAGCTTTCTTT.

This clonotype was picked up many times. The rearrangement uses TRBV20-1 and TRBJ2-1; D not certain. Germline V lookup: CDR1 DFQATT, CDR2 SNEGSKA (reference sequence). V was pared by 6 bases and J by 0 bases, with 9 bases between. The CDR3 is made up of 13 amino acids. The CDR3 protein is CSATTSSYNEQFF. The DNA for the CDR3 is TGCAGTGCCACGACGAGCTCCTACAATGAGCAGTTCTTC.

This clonotype turned up a few times. The chain links TRBV4-3 to TRBJ2-5, with 10 bases matching TRBD2. The trim removed 1 base at V and 1 base at J, leaving 3 bases unmatched. Germline CDR1 and CDR2: LGHNA and YSLEER. The CDR3 has 16 residues. The CDR3 region is CASSQGTSGSQETQYF. The DNA of the CDR3 is TGCGCCAGCAGCCAAGGGACTAGCGGAAGCCAAGAGACCCAGTACTTC.

This clonotype has a count of ten or more. This chain connects TRBV7-9 to TRBJ2-7; D ambiguous. Germline CDR1 reads SEHNR; CDR2 reads FQNEAQ (reference sequence). V lost 3 bases and J lost 5, with 8 bases in between. This CDR3 region has 12 residues. The CDR3 sequence is CASSFDFNEQYF. CDR3 DNA sequence: TGTGCCAGCAGCTTTGACTTTAACGAGCAGTACTTC.

At least ten counts were recorded for this clonotype. The rearrangement uses TRBV6-2 or TRBV6-3 and TRBJ2-1; 10 positions match TRBD2. Trimming removed 0 bases from V and 10 bases from J; junction bases left unmatched: 9. CDR3 length: 16 amino acids. CDR1 and CDR2 from the germline V gene are MNHEY and SVGEGT. The CDR3 sequence is CASSYSPSGRGKEQFF. The CDR3 DNA reads TGTGCCAGCAGTTACTCGCCCAGCGGGAGGGGAAAGGAGCAGTTCTTC.

This clonotype was picked up many times. The chain has TRBV27 and TRBJ2-1; TRBD2 aligns across 7 bases. Germline V gene lookup returns CDR1 MNHEY and CDR2 SMNVEV (reference sequence). This CDR3 is 14 amino acids long. V dropped 3 bases and J dropped 5; count of bases not matched to a gene: 4. This CDR3 is CASSLGGGNNEQFF. The CDR3 DNA follows: TGTGCCAGCAGTTTGGGGGGAGGGAACAATGAGCAGTTCTTC.

This clonotype came up many times. The chain combines TRBV5-1 with TRBJ1-1; tentative D call: TRBD1 (6 bases). There are 13 residues in the CDR3. Trimming removed 4 bases at V and 4 bases at J, with 11 bases between. Germline V gene lookup returns CDR1 SGHRS and CDR2 YFSETQ. The CDR3 spells CASSLQQGTEAFF. In DNA form, the CDR3 reads TGCGCCAGCAGCCTCCAACAGGGCACTGAAGCTTTCTTT.

At least ten counts were recorded for this clonotype. The chain is built from TRBV20-1 and TRBJ2-1; 11 bases agree with TRBD2. The CDR3 covers 15 residues. CDR1 and CDR2 (germline): DFQATT, SNEGSKA (reference sequence). The ends lost 6 bases at V and 7 bases at J; junction bases unmatched: 11. The CDR3 sequence is CSAERATSGTNEQFF. DNA of the CDR3: TGCAGTGCCGAGAGGGCGACTAGCGGGACGAATGAGCAGTTCTTC.

In its sample, this clonotype was seen many times. The rearrangement uses TRBV10-3 and TRBJ1-2, with 7 bases aligning to TRBD1. Trimming took 4 bases from V and 3 from J; bases not matched to a gene: 11. The CDR3 loop spans 16 amino acids. CDR1 and CDR2 (germline): ENHRY, SYGVKD. CDR3 protein: CAISAPIRQGDYGYTF. As DNA, the CDR3 is TGTGCCATCAGTGCACCAATCCGTCAGGGGGACTATGGCTACACCTTC.

The chain couples TRBV5-1 to TRBJ2-1; 9 bases are a match to TRBD2. The V gene end was trimmed by 3 bases and the J gene end by 5 bases; junction bases not matched to a gene: 9. Germline lookup yields CDR1 SGHRS and CDR2 YFSETQ. This CDR3 is built from 16 residues. The CDR3 here is CASSSSTSGPNNEQFF. The CDR3, as DNA: TGCGCCAGCAGCTCGTCGACTAGCGGACCCAACAATGAGCAGTTCTTC. Looking up the rest from reference TRBV5-1 and TRBJ2-1 gives the full variable domain: KAGVTQTPRYLIKTRGQQVTLSCSPISGHRSVSWYQQTPGQGLQFLFEYFSETQRNKGNFPGRFSGRQFSNSRSEMNVSTLELGDSALYLCASSSSTSGPNNEQFFGPGTRLTVL.

This clonotype appeared many times. This chain uses TRBV28 with TRBJ2-1; D uncertain. V lost 4 bases to trimming and J lost 8 bases, with 12 bases between them. CDR1 is MDHEN, CDR2 SYDVKM, per germline. This CDR3 comprises 13 residues. The CDR3 DNA reads as TGTGCCAGCAGTTATCAAATCAGCGATGAGCAGTTCTTC. The encoded protein is CASSYQISDEQFF.

This clonotype was observed at least ten times. V and J are TRBV4-3 and TRBJ1-3, with D unclear. V gave up 0 bases and J gave up 1 base, with 13 bases separating them. CDR1 is LGHNA and CDR2 is YSLEER in the germline V gene. The CDR3 sequence is 17 residues long. CDR3 in amino acids: CASSQDSAAFSGNTIYF. Written as DNA, the CDR3 is TGCGCCAGCAGCCAAGATTCTGCAGCCTTTTCTGGAAACACCATATATTTT.

This clonotype was detected ten times or more. The chain is built from TRBV7-9 and TRBJ2-3; D is undetermined. The CDR3 runs to 13 residues. Trimming removed 5 bases from V and 2 bases from J, with 8 bases in between. Germline CDR1 reads SEHNR; CDR2 reads FQNEAQ (reference sequence). The CDR3 coding sequence is TGTGCCAGCAGCGTCGAACCCACAGATACGCAGTATTTT. It yields the protein CASSVEPTDTQYF.

This clonotype came up many times. V and J are TRBV28 and TRBJ2-1, with 7 bases that match TRBD1. Germline V gene data show CDR1 as MDHEN and CDR2 as SYDVKM. With 7 bases clipped from V and 4 bases from J, the junction kept 7 bases outside the gene matches. This CDR3 has 14 amino acids. The DNA of the CDR3 is TGTGCCAGCACCCTGGGACAGATTTACAATGAGCAGTTCTTC. Protein sequence: CASTLGQIYNEQFF.

At least ten counts were recorded for this clonotype. This chain uses TRBV10-3 with TRBJ2-5, with D perhaps being TRBD1 or TRBD2 (5 bases each). The CDR3 is 13 residues long. The V gene's germline CDR1 is ENHRY and CDR2 SYGVKD. The V end was cut by 6 bases, the J end by 0 bases, with 8 bases between. This CDR3 is CAISGTDQETQYF. CDR3 nucleotides: TGTGCCATCAGCGGGACGGACCAAGAGACCCAGTACTTC.

Of note for this clonotype: A much larger clone differs by one base, so this may be a read error. The V gene is TRBV4-3, the J gene TRBJ1-5; 8 bases agree with TRBD1. Germline assignment: CDR1 LGHNA and CDR2 YSLEER. The CDR3 sequence is 17 residues long. In nucleotides, the CDR3 is TGCGTCAGCAGCCAAGATCTCGCAGGGGGCGGCAATCAGCCCCAGCATTTT. Translating it yields CVSSQDLAGGGNQPQHF.

This clonotype has a count of ten or more. V usage is TRBV20-1 and J usage is TRBJ1-1; maybe TRBD1 (6 bases). The ends were cut back, 3 bases at V and 4 bases at J, with 9 bases in the middle. In germline, CDR1 is DFQATT, CDR2 SNEGSKA (reference sequence). This CDR3 has 12 residues. CDR3 in amino acids: CSASEGVTEAFF. The CDR3 nucleotides are TGCAGTGCTAGTGAGGGGGTCACTGAAGCTTTCTTT.

The chain employs TRBV24-1 and TRBJ2-3, with D uncertain. The CDR3 spans 15 residues. CDR1 KGHDR and CDR2 SFDVKD come from the germline V gene. V was clipped by 1 base and J by 4 bases, with 11 bases between them. The CDR3: CATSDFAVASDTQYF. In DNA, the CDR3 is TGTGCCACCAGTGATTTCGCGGTAGCATCAGATACGCAGTATTTT.

This clonotype was detected many times. The V call is TRBV6-2 or TRBV6-3, the J call TRBJ1-5, with D perhaps TRBD1 (6 bases). Trimming left V 5 bases short and J 8 bases short, with 7 bases between. The CDR3 sequence is 11 residues long. Germline loops: CDR1 MNHEY, CDR2 SVGEGT. CDR3 region: CASSQGKPQHF. The CDR3 DNA sequence: TGTGCCAGCAGTCAGGGGAAGCCCCAGCATTTT.

This clonotype was detected many times. The chain links TRBV15 to TRBJ2-2, with no clear D. Looked up from germline, CDR1 is LNHNV and CDR2 is YYDKDF (reference sequence). With 0 bases removed from V and 4 bases from J, the gap between germline ends came to 12 bases. The CDR3 consists of 16 residues. Here the CDR3 DNA reads TGTGCCACCAGCAGAGATAGTCCAGAGAGCACCGGGGAGCTGTTTTTT. It specifies CATSRDSPESTGELFF.

This clonotype was counted at least ten times. This chain uses TRBV7-9 with TRBJ2-7, with TRBD2 matching 8 bases. Germline CDR1 is SEHNR and CDR2 is FQNEAQ (reference sequence). The CDR3 loop spans 16 amino acids. V was pared by 3 bases and J by 3 bases, with 10 bases of the junction left unmatched. CDR3 sequence (DNA): TGTGCCAGCAGCTTGTGGCTAGCGGGTTTCTTCTACGAGCAGTACTTC. It encodes CASSLWLAGFFYEQYF. The whole variable domain, remainder taken from reference TRBV7-9 and TRBJ2-7, is DTGVSQNPRHKITKRGQNVTFRCDPISEHNRLYWYRQTLGQGPEFLTYFQNEAQLEKSRLLSDRFSAERPKGSFSTLEIQRTEQGDSAMYLCASSLWLAGFFYEQYFGPGTRLTVT.

This clonotype has a count of ten or more. The chain links TRBV20-1 to TRBJ1-2; 7 nucleotides agree with TRBD1. The CDR3 sequence is 14 residues long. Germline loops: CDR1 DFQATT, CDR2 SNEGSKA (reference sequence). With 6 bases clipped from V and 2 bases from J, the junction kept 9 bases outside the gene matches. CDR3 loop: CSARDRRANYGYTF. CDR3 sequence (DNA): TGCAGTGCGCGGGACAGACGTGCCAACTATGGCTACACCTTC.